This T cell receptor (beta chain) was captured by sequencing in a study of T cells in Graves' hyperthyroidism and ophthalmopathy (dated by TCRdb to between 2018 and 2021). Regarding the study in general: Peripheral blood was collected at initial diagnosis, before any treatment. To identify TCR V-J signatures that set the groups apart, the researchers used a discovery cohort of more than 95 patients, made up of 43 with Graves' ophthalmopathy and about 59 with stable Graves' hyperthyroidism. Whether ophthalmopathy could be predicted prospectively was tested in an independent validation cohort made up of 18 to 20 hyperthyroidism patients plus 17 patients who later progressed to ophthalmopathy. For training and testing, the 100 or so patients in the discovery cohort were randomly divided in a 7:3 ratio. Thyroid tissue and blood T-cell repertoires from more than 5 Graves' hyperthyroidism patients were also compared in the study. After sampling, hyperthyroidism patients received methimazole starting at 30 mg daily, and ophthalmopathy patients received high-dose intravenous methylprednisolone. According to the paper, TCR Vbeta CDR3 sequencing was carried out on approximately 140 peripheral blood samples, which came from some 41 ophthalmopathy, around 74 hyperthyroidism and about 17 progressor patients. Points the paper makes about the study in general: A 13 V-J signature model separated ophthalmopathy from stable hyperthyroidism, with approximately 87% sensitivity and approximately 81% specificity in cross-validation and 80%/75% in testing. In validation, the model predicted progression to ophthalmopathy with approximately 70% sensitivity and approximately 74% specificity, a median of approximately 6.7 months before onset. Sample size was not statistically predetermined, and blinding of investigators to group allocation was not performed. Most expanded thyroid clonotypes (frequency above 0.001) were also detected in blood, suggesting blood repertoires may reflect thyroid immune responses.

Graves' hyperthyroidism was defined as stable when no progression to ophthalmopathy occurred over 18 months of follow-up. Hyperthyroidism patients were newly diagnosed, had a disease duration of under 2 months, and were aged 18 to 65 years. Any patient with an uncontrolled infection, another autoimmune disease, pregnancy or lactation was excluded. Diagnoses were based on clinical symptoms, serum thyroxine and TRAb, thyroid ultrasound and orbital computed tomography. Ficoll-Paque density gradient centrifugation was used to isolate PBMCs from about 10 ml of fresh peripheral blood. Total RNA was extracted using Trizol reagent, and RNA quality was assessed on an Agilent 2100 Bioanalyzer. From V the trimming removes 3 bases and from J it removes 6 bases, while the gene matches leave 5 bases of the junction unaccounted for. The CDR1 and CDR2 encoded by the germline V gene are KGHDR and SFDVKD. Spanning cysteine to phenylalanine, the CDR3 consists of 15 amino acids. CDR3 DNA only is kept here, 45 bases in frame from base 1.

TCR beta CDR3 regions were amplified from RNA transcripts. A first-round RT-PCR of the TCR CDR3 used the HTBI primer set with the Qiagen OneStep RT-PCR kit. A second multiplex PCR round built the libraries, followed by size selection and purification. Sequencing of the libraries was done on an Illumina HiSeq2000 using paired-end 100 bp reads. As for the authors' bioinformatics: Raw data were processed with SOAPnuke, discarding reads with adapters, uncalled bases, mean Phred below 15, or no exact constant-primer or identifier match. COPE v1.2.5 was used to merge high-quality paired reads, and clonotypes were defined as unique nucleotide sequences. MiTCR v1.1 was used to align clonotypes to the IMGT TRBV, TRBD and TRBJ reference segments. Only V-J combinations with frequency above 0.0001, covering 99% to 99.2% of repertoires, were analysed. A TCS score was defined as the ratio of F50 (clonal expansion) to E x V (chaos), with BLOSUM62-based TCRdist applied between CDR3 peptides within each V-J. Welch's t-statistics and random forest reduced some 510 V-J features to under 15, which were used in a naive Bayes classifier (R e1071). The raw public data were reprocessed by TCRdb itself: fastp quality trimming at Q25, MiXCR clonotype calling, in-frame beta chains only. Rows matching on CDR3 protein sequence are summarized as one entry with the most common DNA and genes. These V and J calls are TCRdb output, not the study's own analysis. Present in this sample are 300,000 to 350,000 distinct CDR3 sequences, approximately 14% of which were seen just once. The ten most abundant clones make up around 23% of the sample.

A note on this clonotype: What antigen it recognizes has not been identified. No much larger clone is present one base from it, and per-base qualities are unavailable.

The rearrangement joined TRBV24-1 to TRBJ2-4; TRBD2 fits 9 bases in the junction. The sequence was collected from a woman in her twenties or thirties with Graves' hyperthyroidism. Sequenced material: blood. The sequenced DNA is TGTGCCACCAGTGATCAGCGGGAGGCCCGAAACATTCAGTACTTC. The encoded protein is CATSDQREARNIQYF.